Listed here are 18 T cell receptor beta chains from one sample, sequenced in a study of OX40 agonist ivuxolimab in advanced cancers. TCRdb's table, derived via immunoSEQ multiplex PCR, lists solely in-frame clones and lacks some. Of over 50,000 clones listed, roughly 88% are singletons. The input for sequencing was CD4+ or CD8+ T cells sorted from blood, taken in a trial of the OX40 agonist ivuxolimab. The receptor set was obtained from an adult with an advanced solid tumor such as melanoma, head and neck, liver or kidney cancer.

The V call is TRBV6-5, the J call TRBJ2-5; the match to TRBD2 covers 14 bases. The germline V gene encodes CDR1 MNHEY and CDR2 SVGAGI. V lost 0 bases to trimming and J lost 4 bases; unmatched junction nucleotides: 1. The CDR3 spans 16 residues. CDR3 DNA sequence: TGTGCCAGCAGTTACTCGGGACTAGCGGGAGCAGAGACCCAGTACTTC. This sequence encodes CASSYSGLAGAETQYF.

The V and J genes are TRBV18 and TRBJ2-7, with D hard to call. The CDR3 loop spans 12 amino acids. The germline V gene has CDR1 KGHSH and CDR2 LQKENI. Between the trimmed V and J ends, which lost 6 bases and 3 bases, there was a span of 9 bases. The DNA for the CDR3 is TGTGCCAGCTCTCCGACTGGCTACGAGCAGTACTTC. Translating it yields CASSPTGYEQYF. Based on the CDR3 plus reference TRBV18 and TRBJ2-7, the full variable domain is NAGVMQNPRHLVRRRGQEARLRCSPMKGHSHVYWYRQLPEEGLKFMVYLQKENIIDESGMPKERFSAEFPKEGPSILRIQQVVRGDSAAYFCASSPTGYEQYFGPGTRLTVT.

This clone was detected only a few times. The gene calls are TRBV28 and TRBJ2-7; TRBD1 matches at 10 bases. Trimming removed 5 bases from V and 6 bases from J; junction bases left unmatched: 1. CDR1 is MDHEN, CDR2 SYDVKM, per germline. The length of the CDR3 is 12 residues. The CDR3 is CASSRDRGEQYF. DNA of the CDR3: TGTGCCAGCAGTCGGGACAGGGGCGAGCAGTACTTC. The whole variable domain, remainder taken from reference TRBV28 and TRBJ2-7, is DVKVTQSSRYLVKRTGEKVFLECVQDMDHENMFWYRQDPGLGLRLIYFSYDVKMKEKGDIPEGYSVSREKKERFSLILESASTNQTSMYLCASSRDRGEQYFGPGTRLTVT.

V gene TRBV11-2 combines with J gene TRBJ2-5, with 11 bases identical to TRBD2. Germline CDR1 SGHAT, CDR2 FQNNGV. There are 16 residues in the CDR3. Trimming cost V 5 bases and J 4 bases; bases outside gene matches: 9. CDR3 loop: CASSPYGGLAGETQYF. The CDR3 DNA sequence: TGTGCCAGCAGCCCTTATGGTGGACTAGCGGGAGAGACCCAGTACTTC.

The chain carries TRBV6-5 and TRBJ1-3; possibly TRBD1 for D (5 bases). V lost 0 bases to trimming and J lost 7 bases, with 13 bases between them. Per the germline V gene, CDR1 is MNHEY and CDR2 is SVGAGI. This CDR3 spans 15 amino acids. CDR3 in DNA: TGTGCCAGCAGTTACTCGGCCCGGGGCCGTAACACCATATATTTT. Translated: CASSYSARGRNTIYF.

The V and J genes are TRBV11-2 and TRBJ1-1; perhaps TRBD1 as D (6 bases). The CDR3 length is 15 residues. CDR1 and CDR2 from the germline V gene are SGHAT and FQNNGV. Trimming removed 5 bases at V and 2 bases at J, with 15 bases between. DNA for the CDR3: TGTGCCAGCAGCGTTAATGGACAGATCAACACTGAAGCTTTCTTT. Its protein product is CASSVNGQINTEAFF.

This rearrangement joins TRBV7-9 to TRBJ1-2; perhaps TRBD1 as D (5 bases). This CDR3 comprises 17 residues. CDR1 and CDR2 from the germline V gene are SEHNR and FQNEAQ (reference sequence). The germline V and J ends were trimmed by 5 bases and 2 bases, with 21 bases remaining between them. The CDR3 reads CASSLGSNLDTNYGYTF. The DNA of the CDR3 is TGTGCCAGCAGCCTCGGAAGCAACTTGGACACAAACTATGGCTACACCTTC.

This clone was recorded only once. V gene TRBV11-2 combines with J gene TRBJ1-1; D call uncertain. Germline lookup yields CDR1 SGHAT and CDR2 FQNNGV. The CDR3 spans 12 residues. Trimming left V 0 bases short and J 11 bases short, with 10 bases between. CDR3 in amino acids: CASSLDRRQAFF. The CDR3 region has the DNA TGTGCCAGCAGCTTAGACAGGAGGCAGGCTTTCTTT.

The chain recombines TRBV6-5 with TRBJ1-1; TRBD1 might be the D (5 bases). The CDR3 runs 14 residues. Germline CDR1 reads MNHEY; CDR2 reads SVGAGI. Trimming stripped 0 bases from V and 5 bases from J, with 10 bases between. CDR3 coding DNA: TGTGCCAGCAGTTACTCTTGGGGGTATACTGAAGCTTTCTTT. The encoded protein is CASSYSWGYTEAFF.

This chain uses TRBV7-8 with TRBJ2-7, with a possible D match to TRBD1 (6 bases). Between the trimmed V and J ends, which lost 0 bases and 5 bases, there was a span of 14 bases. CDR1 and CDR2 (germline): SGHVS, FQNEAQ. CDR3 length: 15 residues. The CDR3 nucleotides are TGTGCCAGCAGCTTAGCAGGGGGAAGGCGGAACGAGCAGTACTTC. This gives the protein CASSLAGGRRNEQYF.

The chain joins TRBV7-9 to TRBJ1-5; D gene unclear. V was trimmed by 5 bases and J by 5 bases, leaving 13 bases between them. Germline V gene sequence: CDR1 SEHNR, CDR2 FQNEAQ (reference sequence). The CDR3 runs to 14 residues. The DNA for the CDR3 is TGTGCCAGCAGCCCTAACCAGGTTCATCAGCCCCAGCATTTT. Protein product: CASSPNQVHQPQHF.

This sequence joins TRBV19 and TRBJ1-2; perhaps TRBD1 as D (6 bases). The germline V gene has CDR1 LNHDA and CDR2 SQIVND (reference sequence). This CDR3 has 13 amino acids. V shed 3 bases and J shed 6 bases, with 11 bases lying between them. DNA of the CDR3: TGTGCCAGTAGTATGGCCCAGGGGAATGGCTACACCTTC. Amino acids: CASSMAQGNGYTF.

The chain employs TRBV29-1 and TRBJ2-1; perhaps TRBD1 as D (8 bases). CDR1 and CDR2 (germline): SQVTM, ANQGSEA. There are 15 residues in the CDR3. The CDR3 sequence is CSTTGGGSSYNEQFF. The CDR3 region has the DNA TGCAGTACTACAGGGGGGGGGAGTTCCTACAATGAGCAGTTCTTC.

The chain uses TRBV30 and TRBJ1-5; D unresolved. Germline CDR1 and CDR2: GTSNPN and SVGIG (reference sequence). The CDR3 contains 12 residues. The germline V and J ends were trimmed by 3 bases and 5 bases, with 8 bases remaining between them. The CDR3 region is CAWSGADQPQHF. The CDR3 nucleotides are TGTGCCTGGAGCGGTGCCGATCAGCCCCAGCATTTT.

This clone is a singleton in its sample. CDR3 region: CASSYGTANSPLHF. The CDR3 nucleotides are TGTGCCAGCAGCTACGGGACAGCTAATTCACCCCTCCACTTT. The chain has TRBV7-9 and TRBJ1-6; 7 bases are shared with TRBD1. V was pared by 4 bases and J by 6 bases, with 3 bases of the junction left unmatched. The CDR3 has 14 amino acids. Per the germline V gene, CDR1 is SEHNR and CDR2 is FQNEAQ (reference sequence). Complete variable domain (other parts from reference TRBV7-9 and TRBJ1-6): DTGVSQNPRHKITKRGQNVTFRCDPISEHNRLYWYRQTLGQGPEFLTYFQNEAQLEKSRLLSDRFSAERPKGSFSTLEIQRTEQGDSAMYLCASSYGTANSPLHFGNGTRLTVT.

This chain joins TRBV13 and TRBJ1-3; D may be TRBD1 (5 bases). CDR1 is PRHDT, CDR2 FYEKMQ, per germline (reference sequence). This CDR3 spans 16 amino acids. V lost 2 bases and J 1 base, leaving 12 bases between the germline ends. The CDR3 bases are TGTGCCAGCAGCTTAAGCGTGACAGCTTCTGGAAACACCATATATTTT. Protein sequence: CASSLSVTASGNTIYF.

The chain is built from TRBV5-1 and TRBJ2-5; 13 bases are shared with TRBD2. Germline CDR1 reads SGHRS; CDR2 reads YFSETQ. The CDR3 totals 16 residues. The V and J ends lost 2 bases and 2 bases, in that order; junction bases with no gene match: 3. The CDR3: CASSLGTSGVQETQYF. CDR3 DNA: TGCGCCAGCAGCTTAGGGACTAGCGGGGTACAAGAGACCCAGTACTTC.

The rearrangement links TRBV10-2 to TRBJ1-6, with unresolved D. The CDR3 totals 14 residues. V lost 0 bases, J lost 11 bases, and 11 bases lay in between. Looked up from germline, CDR1 is WSHSY and CDR2 is SAAADI. The CDR3 nucleotides are TGCGCCAGCAGTGAGTCTGCTAGTCCACCACCCCTCCACTTT. This encodes CASSESASPPPLHF.